The 32 T cell receptor beta chains presented below share a single source sample, sequenced in a study of blood T cell repertoires in COVID-19. Sequenced by immunoSEQ multiplex PCR; TCRdb stores in-frame clones only, minus some. The sample yields 230,000 or so clones, about 90% seen once. The sequenced sample was peripheral blood. Receptors originate from a man aged 35 to 55 with active or convalescent COVID-19.

This chain links TRBV28 with TRBJ1-1; perhaps TRBD1 as D (5 bases). CDR1 and CDR2 from the germline V gene are MDHEN and SYDVKM. Trimming removed 8 bases from V and 5 bases from J, with 21 bases in between. The CDR3 totals 15 residues. CDR3 DNA: TGTGCCAGCTCATCTGGGGGGTACGGCGTGACTGAAGCTTTCTTT. Amino acids: CASSSGGYGVTEAFF.

CDR3 in DNA: TGTGCCAGCAGTTCACTAGCGGGGGGAGGTAACGAGCAGTACTTC. It codes for CASSSLAGGGNEQYF. The chain links TRBV27 to TRBJ2-7; 12 bases map to TRBD2. The V gene end was trimmed by 4 bases and the J gene end by 5 bases; junction bases not matched to a gene: 6. The germline V gene encodes CDR1 MNHEY and CDR2 SMNVEV (reference sequence). The CDR3 spans 15 residues.

The rearrangement links TRBV7-2 to TRBJ2-3, with D maybe TRBD2 (5 bases). Germline values: CDR1 SGHTA, CDR2 FQGNSA. The CDR3 covers 15 residues. Deletions cut 6 bases from V and 0 bases from J, with 13 bases between. CDR3 sequence (DNA): TGTGCCAGCAGTCCAAGGCGGGCTAGCACAGATACGCAGTATTTT. It yields the protein CASSPRRASTDTQYF.

The chain recombines TRBV28 with TRBJ2-7; the D gene is possibly TRBD1 (6 bases). V was pared by 5 bases and J by 5 bases, with 16 bases between. CDR3 size: 14 residues. Germline lookup yields CDR1 MDHEN and CDR2 SYDVKM. CDR3 coding DNA: TGTGCCAGCAGTCCCCTTTACAGGGTCCACGAGCAGTACTTC. This encodes CASSPLYRVHEQYF. Complete variable domain (other parts from reference TRBV28 and TRBJ2-7): DVKVTQSSRYLVKRTGEKVFLECVQDMDHENMFWYRQDPGLGLRLIYFSYDVKMKEKGDIPEGYSVSREKKERFSLILESASTNQTSMYLCASSPLYRVHEQYFGPGTRLTVT.

V is TRBV5-1 and J is TRBJ2-1, with D perhaps matching TRBD2 (6 bases). The CDR3 is made up of 17 amino acids. The V gene's germline CDR1 is SGHRS and CDR2 YFSETQ. Trimming cost V 0 bases and J 0 bases, with 13 bases left between them. Here the CDR3 reads CASSLGGGGVSYNEQFF. Written as DNA, the CDR3 is TGCGCCAGCAGCTTGGGTGGCGGAGGGGTCTCCTACAATGAGCAGTTCTTC.

The rearrangement uses TRBV5-1 and TRBJ1-1, with 8 bases fitting TRBD1. Germline V gives CDR1 SGHRS, CDR2 YFSETQ. Germline trimming cut 4 bases from V and 3 bases from J; bases unmatched to any gene: 8. The CDR3 runs 15 residues. This CDR3 is CASSPRTGWDTEAFF. The CDR3 nucleotides read TGCGCCAGCAGCCCCCGGACAGGGTGGGACACTGAAGCTTTCTTT.

The chain uses TRBV2 and TRBJ2-5; the match to TRBD2 covers 7 bases. Germline values: CDR1 SNHLY, CDR2 FYNNEI. Trimming at V came to 4 bases and at J to 5 bases, leaving 10 bases not matched to a gene. The CDR3 is 15 amino acids. CDR3 in DNA: TGTGCCAGCAGTGTCGGCGGGGGAGGTTCGGAGACCCAGTACTTC. It specifies CASSVGGGGSETQYF.

This clone was detected a few times. V gene TRBV2 combines with J gene TRBJ2-7; D call uncertain. Germline V gives CDR1 SNHLY, CDR2 FYNNEI. The CDR3 contains 12 residues. The V end lost 6 bases, the J end lost 3 bases, and 9 bases lay between the germline ends. The CDR3: CASRPSFYEQYF. CDR3 DNA: TGTGCCAGCAGACCTAGTTTCTACGAGCAGTACTTC.

The chain has TRBV28 and TRBJ1-2; tentatively, D is TRBD1 (5 bases). Trimming left V 6 bases short and J 2 bases short, with 10 bases between. Germline CDR1 and CDR2: MDHEN and SYDVKM. CDR3 length equals 13 residues. The CDR3 nucleotides are TGTGCCAGCAGAGACAGCCGGAACTATGGCTACACCTTC. Translation gives CASRDSRNYGYTF.

In DNA, the CDR3 is TGCGCCAGCAGCCAAGATGGGAGGGAGGGAAGCTACGAGCAGTACTTC. Translated: CASSQDGREGSYEQYF. The chain carries TRBV4-1 and TRBJ2-7; TRBD2 matches at 7 bases. The germline gives CDR1 MGHRA, CDR2 YSYEKL. The V and J ends lost 0 bases and 3 bases, in that order; junction bases with no gene match: 8. The CDR3 consists of 16 residues.

The rearrangement joins TRBV29-1 to TRBJ2-1; possible D gene TRBD2, 6 bases. V shed 6 bases and J shed 4 bases, with 13 bases lying between them. Germline-derived CDR1 and CDR2 are SQVTM and ANQGSEA. This CDR3 has 13 amino acids. The CDR3 sequence: CSVGTGLYNEQFF. CDR3 DNA: TGCAGCGTCGGGACTGGCCTTTACAATGAGCAGTTCTTC.

This sequence joins TRBV5-6 and TRBJ2-1; D may be TRBD2 (5 bases). Germline CDR1 reads SGHDT; CDR2 reads YYEEEE. Trimming took 4 bases from V and 5 from J, leaving 13 bases between them. The CDR3 runs 14 residues. CDR3 in amino acids: CASSPEVSDNEQFF. The CDR3, as DNA: TGTGCCAGCAGCCCGGAGGTTTCGGACAATGAGCAGTTCTTC.

DNA of the CDR3: TGTGCCAGTAGTAACGGAGCGGGGGGCCACACAGATACGCAGTATTTT. Translation gives CASSNGAGGHTDTQYF. The rearrangement uses TRBV19 and TRBJ2-3; TRBD2 agrees at 9 bases. V dropped 4 bases and J dropped 2; count of bases not matched to a gene: 7. The CDR3 covers 16 residues. Per the germline V gene, CDR1 is LNHDA and CDR2 is SQIVND (reference sequence). The entire variable domain, with the rest obtained from reference TRBV19 and TRBJ2-3, is as follows: DGGITQSPKYLFRKEGQNVTLSCEQNLNHDAMYWYRQDPGQGLRLIYYSQIVNDFQKGDIAEGYSVSREKKESFPLTVTSAQKNPTAFYLCASSNGAGGHTDTQYFGPGTRLTVL.

V and J are TRBV6-4 and TRBJ1-4; 9 bases are a match to TRBD1. After removal of 6 bases from V and 5 bases from J, the junction contained 4 bases not matched to a gene. The germline V gene encodes CDR1 MRHNA and CDR2 SNTAGT. This CDR3 spans 14 amino acids. The CDR3 reads CASRDRGLNEKLFF. The DNA for the CDR3 is TGTGCCAGCAGGGACAGGGGCCTCAATGAAAAACTGTTTTTT.

The chain couples TRBV30 to TRBJ1-5; no definite D call. V shed 3 bases and J shed 0 bases, with 12 bases lying between them. Germline CDR1 reads GTSNPN; CDR2 reads SVGIG (reference sequence). This CDR3 is built from 15 residues. The CDR3 DNA sequence: TGTGCCTGGAGCTTTCCTATTTCTAGCAATCAGCCCCAGCATTTT. This gives the protein CAWSFPISSNQPQHF.

CDR3 sequence (DNA): TGCAGCGTTGAAGGGCCCCACTCCTACAATGAGCAGTTCTTC. Encoded protein: CSVEGPHSYNEQFF. The chain joins TRBV29-1 to TRBJ2-1; the D is unclear. Germline assignment: CDR1 SQVTM and CDR2 ANQGSEA. The CDR3 consists of 14 residues. Trimming pared 1 base from V and 0 bases from J, leaving 7 bases between.

Here the CDR3 reads CASGTGYEQYF. In DNA, the CDR3 is TGTGCCAGCGGGACAGGCTACGAGCAGTACTTC. The chain employs TRBV28 and TRBJ2-7, with TRBD1 identical over 8 bases. The CDR3 totals 11 residues. With 8 bases clipped from V and 3 bases from J, the junction kept 0 bases outside the gene matches. The germline V gene encodes CDR1 MDHEN and CDR2 SYDVKM.

As DNA, the CDR3 is TGCGCCAGCAGCGTAACTAGCGGCTCCTACGAGCAGTACTTC. Protein product: CASSVTSGSYEQYF. The V call is TRBV5-1, the J call TRBJ2-7, with 8 bases fitting TRBD2. Germline V lookup: CDR1 SGHRS, CDR2 YFSETQ. The CDR3 runs 14 residues. V shed 4 bases, J shed 0 bases, and the junction held 3 bases outside the gene matches.

The chain employs TRBV24-1 and TRBJ2-7, with D possibly being TRBD1 (6 bases). The CDR3 has 13 residues. The germline V gene encodes CDR1 KGHDR and CDR2 SFDVKD. Trimming stripped 3 bases from V and 5 bases from J, with 10 bases between. As DNA, the CDR3 is TGTGCCACCAGTGATGGACAGACCCACGAGCAGTACTTC. It translates to CATSDGQTHEQYF.

The gene calls are TRBV29-1 and TRBJ2-7; D is undetermined. This CDR3 is 12 amino acids long. The germline CDR1 and CDR2 sequences are SQVTM and ANQGSEA. Trimming took 3 bases from V and 1 from J, leaving 7 bases between them. The CDR3 spells CSVEGDSYEQYF. CDR3 nucleotides: TGCAGCGTTGAGGGCGATTCCTACGAGCAGTACTTC.

V and J are TRBV15 and TRBJ2-3; maybe TRBD2 (6 bases). Germline V gives CDR1 LNHNV, CDR2 YYDKDF (reference sequence). The V end lost 1 base, the J end lost 4 bases, and 12 bases lay between the germline ends. This CDR3 region has 15 residues. DNA for the CDR3: TGTGCCACCAGCAGAGGGCGGGGTGAGGCAGATACGCAGTATTTT. Amino acid sequence: CATSRGRGEADTQYF.

The rearrangement joins TRBV29-1 to TRBJ2-3; 15 bases are shared with TRBD2. This CDR3 region has 14 residues. J was trimmed by 5 bases and V by 7 bases; bases with no gene match: 4. In germline, CDR1 is SQVTM, CDR2 ANQGSEA. The CDR3 region is CSAWTSGRVDTQYF. The DNA for the CDR3 is TGCAGCGCGTGGACTAGCGGGAGGGTAGATACGCAGTATTTT.

This clone has only a few counts. V and J are TRBV10-2 and TRBJ2-5, with D possibly being TRBD2 (6 bases). This CDR3 contains 15 residues. Germline values: CDR1 WSHSY, CDR2 SAAADI. V was clipped by 0 bases and J by 1 base, with 9 bases between them. The CDR3 protein is CASSESTGGQETQYF. The DNA of the CDR3 is TGCGCCAGCAGTGAGTCTACCGGGGGCCAAGAGACCCAGTACTTC.

This rearrangement joins TRBV6-5 to TRBJ1-2; possibly TRBD1 for D (5 bases). This CDR3 region has 14 residues. V was trimmed by 2 bases and J by 0 bases, leaving 7 bases between them. The germline V gene encodes CDR1 MNHEY and CDR2 SVGAGI. CDR3 region: CASSYDSSNYGYTF. Here the CDR3 DNA reads TGTGCCAGCAGTTACGACAGTTCTAACTATGGCTACACCTTC.

V and J are TRBV19 and TRBJ2-4; 9 positions match TRBD1. The CDR3 has 14 amino acids. CDR1 LNHDA and CDR2 SQIVND come from the germline V gene (reference sequence). V dropped 6 bases and J dropped 7; count of bases not matched to a gene: 7. The CDR3 DNA reads as TGTGCCAGTAGCTCGGGACAGGGTATGAACATTCAGTACTTC. It yields the protein CASSSGQGMNIQYF.

The CDR3 region has the DNA TGTGCCAGTAGTTTCCGGGGTAATGAGCAGTTCTTC. Translation: CASSFRGNEQFF. The chain recombines TRBV19 with TRBJ2-1, with D possibly being TRBD2 (5 bases). V lost 5 bases, J lost 7 bases, and 9 bases lay in between. The CDR3 is 12 amino acids. Per the germline V gene, CDR1 is LNHDA and CDR2 is SQIVND (reference sequence).

The V gene is TRBV3-1 (or the pseudogene TRBV3-2), the J gene TRBJ2-5; maybe TRBD2 (6 bases). Germline V gene data show CDR1 as LGHDT and CDR2 as YNNKEL (reference sequence). The germline V and J ends were trimmed by 4 bases and 5 bases, with 14 bases remaining between them. CDR3 length: 14 amino acids. The CDR3, as DNA: TGTGCCAGCAGCCTCGGGACTGGCGGGGAGACCCAGTACTTC. This codes for CASSLGTGGETQYF.

The V call is TRBV5-1, the J call TRBJ2-3; D uncertain. Between the trimmed V and J ends, which lost 2 bases and 5 bases, there was a span of 6 bases. Germline values: CDR1 SGHRS, CDR2 YFSETQ. The CDR3 totals 12 residues. CDR3 in DNA: TGCGCCAGCAGCTTTAATATAGATACGCAGTATTTT. This encodes CASSFNIDTQYF.

The rearrangement links TRBV5-6 to TRBJ2-7; no clear D. V lost 2 bases, J lost 7 bases, and 10 bases lay in between. Looked up from germline, CDR1 is SGHDT and CDR2 is YYEEEE. The CDR3 totals 12 residues. CDR3 sequence reads: CASSFVWPEQYF. CDR3 DNA: TGTGCCAGCAGCTTCGTATGGCCGGAGCAGTACTTC.

The rearrangement links TRBV7-3 to TRBJ1-1; 8 bases match TRBD1. V shed 5 bases, J shed 3 bases, and the junction held 11 bases outside the gene matches. The CDR3 runs to 16 residues. Germline lookup yields CDR1 SGHTA and CDR2 FQGTGA. The CDR3 loop reads CASSPLSTGGYTEAFF. The DNA for the CDR3 is TGTGCCAGCAGCCCTCTTTCCACAGGGGGATACACTGAAGCTTTCTTT.

The chain links TRBV27 to TRBJ1-5, with D tentatively TRBD1 (5 bases). The CDR3 totals 13 residues. Germline lookup yields CDR1 MNHEY and CDR2 SMNVEV (reference sequence). V lost 10 bases and J lost 3, with 13 bases in between. The DNA of the CDR3 is TGTGCCACCTCGTCCAGGGACAATCAGCCCCAGCATTTT. Residues: CATSSRDNQPQHF.

The chain links TRBV5-1 to TRBJ2-2; D might be TRBD2 (5 bases). CDR3 size: 14 residues. Looked up from germline, CDR1 is SGHRS and CDR2 is YFSETQ. In DNA form, the CDR3 reads TGCCCTTTTGCGGGCCCTGCCGGACCCGGGGAGCTGTTTTTT. This encodes CPFAGPAGPGELFF.